Shown below are 28 T cell receptor beta chains from a single sample sequenced in a study of cytomegalovirus exposure and HLA in healthy donors. This PCR relied on a set of 60 Vbeta primers and 13 Jbeta primers. The repertoire was sequenced with immunoSEQ multiplex PCR; TCRdb's copy has only in-frame clones and lacks some. Of some 200,000 clones detected, roughly four fifths appear once; the ten largest clones hold around 2.7%. Sequenced sample: PBMCs. The receptor set was obtained from a woman in her forties in good health and CMV-seronegative.

This chain joins TRBV11-2 and TRBJ2-5, with D hard to call. The germline V gene has CDR1 SGHAT and CDR2 FQNNGV. The V and J ends lost 5 bases and 5 bases respectively, with 6 bases between them. The CDR3 covers 11 residues. CDR3 DNA: TGTGCCAGCAGCCCCTCGGAGACCCAGTACTTC. Amino acids: CASSPSETQYF.

This clone was picked up a small number of times. The gene calls are TRBV5-1 and TRBJ2-7, with D unclear. Germline loops: CDR1 SGHRS, CDR2 YFSETQ. Trimming took 0 bases from V and 2 from J, leaving 12 bases between them. CDR3 length equals 15 residues. The CDR3 protein is CASSLALEYPYEQYF. Written as DNA, the CDR3 is TGCGCCAGCAGCTTGGCATTAGAATACCCCTACGAGCAGTACTTC.

V usage is TRBV5-1 and J usage is TRBJ2-5, with 8 bases identical to TRBD2. This CDR3 comprises 14 residues. Germline CDR1 reads SGHRS; CDR2 reads YFSETQ. Unmatched junction bases numbered 1, after V lost 0 bases and J lost 3 bases. The CDR3: CASSLGAGEETQYF. The CDR3 DNA is TGCGCCAGCAGCTTGGGAGCGGGAGAAGAGACCCAGTACTTC.

The chain uses TRBV4-2 and TRBJ1-2; TRBD1 is a possible D gene (5 bases). From germline, CDR1 is LGHNA and CDR2 YNFKEQ. This CDR3 is built from 16 residues. V was clipped by 3 bases and J by 6 bases, with 20 bases between them. CDR3 sequence reads: CASSHPKGQARNGYTF. The CDR3 coding sequence is TGTGCCAGCAGCCACCCAAAGGGGCAGGCCAGGAATGGCTACACCTTC.

The chain has TRBV7-9 and TRBJ1-1; D possibly corresponds to TRBD1 (6 bases). Between the trimmed V and J ends, which lost 1 base and 3 bases, there was a span of 12 bases. Germline V gene data show CDR1 as SEHNR and CDR2 as FQNEAQ (reference sequence). This CDR3 contains 15 residues. The CDR3 here is CASSLVTGLYTEAFF. The CDR3 bases are TGTGCCAGCAGCTTAGTTACAGGGTTGTACACTGAAGCTTTCTTT. Full variable domain (missing parts from reference TRBV7-9 and TRBJ1-1): DTGVSQNPRHKITKRGQNVTFRCDPISEHNRLYWYRQTLGQGPEFLTYFQNEAQLEKSRLLSDRFSAERPKGSFSTLEIQRTEQGDSAMYLCASSLVTGLYTEAFFGQGTRLTVV.

Regarding this clone: One junction end disagrees with the germline gene, perhaps due to a read error. The rearrangement uses TRBV5-4 and TRBJ1-2, with 7 nucleotides matching TRBD1. Germline-derived CDR1 and CDR2 are SGHNT and YYREEE (reference sequence). The CDR3 is made up of 14 amino acids. CDR3 bases: TGTGCCAGCAGCGTAAACAGGGGACAGTATGGCTACACCTTT. Translated: CASSVNRGQYGYTF.

V and J are TRBV6-1 and TRBJ2-1; maybe TRBD1 (7 bases). Germline V CDR1 and CDR2: MNHNS, SASEGT. CDR3 length: 15 amino acids. The germline V and J ends were trimmed by 4 bases and 1 base, with 11 bases remaining between them. CDR3 nucleotides: TGTGCCAGCAGTGGGCAGGGGGGATCCTACAATGAGCAGTTCTTC. Its protein is CASSGQGGSYNEQFF.

This clone was recorded a few times. The chain recombines TRBV7-9 with TRBJ2-3, with 7 positions matching TRBD1. The germline V gene encodes CDR1 SEHNR and CDR2 FQNEAQ (reference sequence). V was clipped by 5 bases and J by 0 bases; unmatched bases: 5. The length of the CDR3 is 15 residues. CDR3 sequence reads: CASSAGDSSTDTQYF. The CDR3 region has the DNA TGTGCCAGCAGCGCCGGGGACAGCAGCACAGATACGCAGTATTTT.

This clone was detected a few times. This chain joins TRBV27 and TRBJ2-2; no clear D. CDR1 MNHEY and CDR2 SMNVEV come from the germline V gene (reference sequence). V shed 7 bases and J shed 6 bases, with 12 bases lying between them. The CDR3 is 13 residues long. CDR3 protein: CASTYAEAGELFF. CDR3 bases: TGTGCCAGCACATACGCCGAGGCCGGGGAGCTGTTTTTT.

The V and J genes are TRBV9 and TRBJ2-2; D might be TRBD1 (6 bases). The germline V gene has CDR1 SGDLS and CDR2 YYNGEE. V gave up 2 bases and J gave up 3 bases, with 11 bases separating them. The CDR3 length is 15 residues. CDR3 region: CASSVRPGDTGELFF. CDR3 DNA: TGTGCCAGCAGCGTCCGGCCAGGGGACACCGGGGAGCTGTTTTTT.

In regard to this clone: This sample also contains other DNA sequences that code for the same CDR3. The CDR3 sequence: CASSSATNEKLFF. The CDR3 DNA follows: TGTGCCAGCAGTTCCGCAACTAATGAAAAACTGTTTTTT. This chain uses TRBV28 with TRBJ1-4; no clear D. The CDR3 contains 13 residues. Germline CDR1 is MDHEN and CDR2 is SYDVKM. Deletions cut 4 bases from V and 0 bases from J, with 3 bases between.

The V and J genes are TRBV10-3 and TRBJ1-5, with 8 bases lining up with TRBD1. V was clipped by 6 bases and J by 4 bases; unmatched bases: 8. Germline CDR1 is ENHRY and CDR2 is SYGVKD. The CDR3 is 15 residues long. CDR3 amino acids: CAIRAAGQENQPQHF. Written as DNA, the CDR3 is TGTGCCATCAGGGCAGCGGGACAGGAAAATCAGCCCCAGCATTTT.

The J gene is TRBJ1-2, the V gene TRBV28; 9 nucleotides align to TRBD1. Germline V gene lookup returns CDR1 MDHEN and CDR2 SYDVKM. V dropped 5 bases and J dropped 4; count of bases not matched to a gene: 8. The CDR3 extends over 15 amino acids. The CDR3 DNA is TGTGCCAGCAGTGCCCCGGGACAGGGAATCTATGGCTACACCTTC. Its translation: CASSAPGQGIYGYTF.

J is TRBJ2-6 and V is TRBV7-6, with D maybe TRBD2 (5 bases). The CDR3 runs to 16 residues. Trimming took 5 bases from V and 4 from J, leaving 15 bases between them. Germline-derived CDR1 and CDR2 are SGHVS and FNYEAQ. This CDR3 reads CASSHPGSDGANVLTF. As DNA, the CDR3 is TGTGCCAGCAGCCACCCGGGAAGCGACGGGGCCAACGTCCTGACTTTC.

The J gene is TRBJ2-5, the V gene TRBV5-1; the match to TRBD1 covers 9 bases. The CDR3 runs to 16 residues. After removal of 1 base from V and 2 bases from J, the junction contained 6 bases not matched to a gene. CDR1 SGHRS and CDR2 YFSETQ come from the germline V gene. The CDR3, as DNA: TGCGCCAGCAGCTTGCGCTCGGGACAGGGTCAAGAGACCCAGTACTTC. It specifies CASSLRSGQGQETQYF.

The chain uses TRBV28 and TRBJ1-2; 12 bases map to TRBD1. Germline CDR1 reads MDHEN; CDR2 reads SYDVKM. Trimming cost V 4 bases and J 8 bases; bases outside gene matches: 8. This CDR3 has 15 residues. The CDR3 reads CASSSPGQGARGYTF. The CDR3, as DNA: TGTGCCAGCAGTTCCCCGGGACAGGGGGCGCGGGGCTACACCTTC.

The genes are TRBV12-5 and TRBJ2-2, with 9 bases lining up with TRBD2. Per the germline V gene, CDR1 is LGHNT and CDR2 is FRNRAP. V shed 2 bases and J 3 bases; nucleotides not matched to a gene: 7. The CDR3 loop spans 17 amino acids. The CDR3 DNA sequence: TGTGCTAGTGGTTTGCCGGCGGGGGGGTCGGACACCGGGGAGCTGTTTTTT. Translated, it gives CASGLPAGGSDTGELFF.

This clone was observed a few times. The chain has TRBV7-3 and TRBJ1-6, with TRBD1 matching 7 bases. The CDR3 totals 14 residues. Trimming took 5 bases from V and 9 from J; bases not matched to a gene: 7. The germline V gene encodes CDR1 SGHTA and CDR2 FQGTGA. Written as DNA, the CDR3 is TGTGCCAGCAGCGCGACAGGGTCTCGTTCACCCCTCCACTTT. It encodes CASSATGSRSPLHF. Filled out from reference TRBV7-3 and TRBJ1-6, the complete variable domain reads GAGVSQTPSNKVTEKGKYVELRCDPISGHTALYWYRQSLGQGPEFLIYFQGTGAADDSGLPNDRFFAVRPEGSVSTLKIQRTERGDSAVYLCASSATGSRSPLHFGNGTRLTVT.

This chain joins TRBV28 and TRBJ1-2; tentative D call: TRBD1 (5 bases). The CDR3 contains 13 residues. Germline V gives CDR1 MDHEN, CDR2 SYDVKM. V lost 1 base and J lost 7, with 10 bases in between. CDR3 region: CASSLSGVAGYTF. The CDR3, as DNA: TGTGCCAGCAGTTTATCGGGGGTCGCTGGCTACACCTTC.

In its sample, this clone was seen once. The V and J genes are TRBV10-2 and TRBJ2-1; 9 bases agree with TRBD1. Germline CDR1 reads WSHSY; CDR2 reads SAAADI. V lost 5 bases to trimming and J lost 9 bases; unmatched junction nucleotides: 11. The CDR3 is 15 amino acids. The CDR3 spells CASSQTGQGWAEQFF. The DNA of the CDR3 is TGCGCCAGCAGTCAAACAGGACAGGGGTGGGCTGAGCAGTTCTTC.

This chain links TRBV5-1 with TRBJ2-5; D gene uncertain. TRBJ2-7 explains the end of the DNA better; the J call may be wrong. The CDR3 spans 13 residues. Looked up from germline, CDR1 is SGHRS and CDR2 is YFSETQ. The CDR3 loop reads CASSWAPETEQYF. The CDR3 DNA sequence: TGCGCCAGCAGCTGGGCCCCCGAGACCGAGCAGTACTTC.

This clone is a singleton in its sample. The chain recombines TRBV5-1 with TRBJ2-1; D ambiguous. V was trimmed by 6 bases and J by 3 bases, leaving 13 bases between them. CDR1 and CDR2 (germline): SGHRS, YFSETQ. The CDR3 sequence is 14 residues long. The CDR3 loop is CASTLSNLYNEQFF. The CDR3 bases are TGCGCCAGCACTCTGAGCAATCTCTACAATGAGCAGTTCTTC.

The chain joins TRBV9 to TRBJ2-7; TRBD2 aligns across 10 bases. There are 14 residues in the CDR3. Germline V lookup: CDR1 SGDLS, CDR2 YYNGEE. J was trimmed by 2 bases and V by 4 bases; bases with no gene match: 3. CDR3: CASSSTSGAYEQYF. Here the CDR3 DNA reads TGTGCCAGCAGCTCCACTAGCGGGGCCTACGAGCAGTACTTC.

Points on this clone: The same CDR3 arises from other DNA sequences in this sample as well. The chain recombines TRBV30 with TRBJ1-5; no reliable D call. Between the trimmed V and J ends, which lost 1 base and 3 bases, there was a span of 7 bases. The CDR3 is made up of 13 amino acids. Germline V gene data show CDR1 as GTSNPN and CDR2 as SVGIG (reference sequence). CDR3 residues: CAWSGGPNQPQHF. The CDR3 coding sequence is TGTGCCTGGAGTGGAGGGCCCAATCAGCCCCAGCATTTT.

The table lists this clone with a few counts. The CDR3 loop reads CASSLRGTTDTQYF. CDR3 in DNA: TGTGCCAGCAGCTTACGCGGGACCACAGATACGCAGTATTTT. The V and J genes are TRBV11-1 and TRBJ2-3; D may be TRBD2 (6 bases). This CDR3 is 14 amino acids long. V shed 2 bases and J shed 2 bases, with 8 bases lying between them. Germline V gives CDR1 SGHAT, CDR2 FQDESV (reference sequence).

The chain carries TRBV14 and TRBJ2-5, with 8 bases fitting TRBD1. The germline gives CDR1 SGHDN, CDR2 FVKESK. The CDR3 is 14 amino acids. V lost 1 base, J lost 6 bases, and 4 bases stayed unmatched. CDR3: CASSQGTGIKTQYF. The CDR3 nucleotides read TGTGCCAGCAGCCAAGGGACAGGGATTAAGACCCAGTACTTC.

The genes are TRBV27 and TRBJ1-2, with D tentatively TRBD1 (6 bases). CDR3 size: 14 residues. The V and J ends lost 6 bases and 4 bases respectively, with 15 bases between them. CDR1 is MNHEY and CDR2 is SMNVEV in the germline V gene (reference sequence). The CDR3 region is CASRLQGVGYGYTF. The CDR3 region has the DNA TGTGCCAGCAGGCTACAGGGTGTCGGCTATGGCTACACCTTC.

This chain connects TRBV4-1 to TRBJ2-4, with TRBD2 matching over 7 bases. Germline V gives CDR1 MGHRA, CDR2 YSYEKL. Trimming cost V 7 bases and J 6 bases; bases outside gene matches: 15. This CDR3 is built from 16 residues. CDR3 loop: CASTNPTAGVTNIQYF. CDR3 sequence (DNA): TGCGCCAGCACAAACCCCACGGCGGGGGTGACAAACATTCAGTACTTC.